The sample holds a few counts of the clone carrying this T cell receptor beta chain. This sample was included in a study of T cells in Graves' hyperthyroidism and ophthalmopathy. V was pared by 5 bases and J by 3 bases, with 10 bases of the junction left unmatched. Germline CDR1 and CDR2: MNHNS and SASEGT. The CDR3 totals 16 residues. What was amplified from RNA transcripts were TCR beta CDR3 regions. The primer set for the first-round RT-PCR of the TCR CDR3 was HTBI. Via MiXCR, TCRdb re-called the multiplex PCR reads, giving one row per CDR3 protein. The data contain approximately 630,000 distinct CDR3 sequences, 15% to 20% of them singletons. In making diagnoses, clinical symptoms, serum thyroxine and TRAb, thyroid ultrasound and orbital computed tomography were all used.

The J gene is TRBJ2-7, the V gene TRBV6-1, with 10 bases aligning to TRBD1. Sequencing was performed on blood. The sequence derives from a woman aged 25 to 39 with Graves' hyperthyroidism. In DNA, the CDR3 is TGTGCCAGCAGTTTGGTAGGAGGGACAGGGGTCTACGAGCAGTACTTC. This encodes CASSLVGGTGVYEQYF.